The 4 T cell receptor beta chains presented below share a single source sample, sequenced in a study of T cells after posttransplantation cyclophosphamide. Sampled 1 year posttransplant, controls received myeloablative marrow transplants, methotrexate and a calcineurin inhibitor. Data came from immunoSEQ multiplex PCR; TCRdb stores just in-frame clones and leaves some out. This table has some 15,000 clones, more than 80% appearing once. The sample in question was PBMCs, obtained around 410 days after allogeneic stem cell transplant with calcineurin inhibitor and methotrexate. The receptors originated from a male patient in his thirties who received an allogeneic stem cell transplant from an unrelated donor, was CMV-positive, and had acute and chronic GVHD. Some T cells may be supplied by the graft donor.

This clone has only a few counts. The chain links TRBV19 to TRBJ1-1; 7 bases are shared with TRBD1. With 4 bases clipped from V and 0 bases from J, the junction kept 11 bases outside the gene matches. The CDR3 spans 17 residues. Germline loops: CDR1 LNHDA, CDR2 SQIVND (reference sequence). This CDR3 is CASSNGRDSLMNTEAFF. Here the CDR3 DNA reads TGTGCCAGTAGTAACGGCCGGGACAGCCTCATGAACACTGAAGCTTTCTTT.

The CDR3 here is CSVETISGRYNEQFF. The CDR3, as DNA: TGCAGCGTTGAAACGATTAGCGGGAGGTACAATGAGCAGTTCTTC. The chain is built from TRBV29-1 and TRBJ2-1; 10 nucleotides line up with TRBD2. Unmatched junction bases numbered 5, after V lost 2 bases and J lost 4 bases. Germline CDR1 and CDR2: SQVTM and ANQGSEA. The CDR3 is 15 amino acids.

The CDR3 region is CASSLRRNNEQFF. The CDR3 coding sequence is TGTGCCAGCAGCTTGCGGCGGAACAATGAGCAGTTCTTC. The chain combines TRBV5-6 with TRBJ2-1; D gene ambiguous. V dropped 1 base and J dropped 5 bases, with 7 bases sitting between them. CDR1 and CDR2 from the germline V gene are SGHDT and YYEEEE. The CDR3 extends over 13 amino acids.

This rearrangement joins TRBV27 to TRBJ1-5, with TRBD1 matching 9 bases. CDR1 and CDR2 (germline): MNHEY, SMNVEV (reference sequence). The ends lost 6 bases at V and 5 bases at J; junction bases unmatched: 5. This CDR3 has 14 amino acids. The chain's CDR3 is CASSTDRGHQPQHF. CDR3 DNA sequence: TGTGCCAGCAGCACGGACAGGGGACATCAGCCCCAGCATTTT.